This passage covers 17 T cell receptor beta chains from one sample sequenced in a study of shared clonotypes between healthy human individuals. Clones were read by immunoSEQ multiplex PCR, and TCRdb kept only the in-frame ones, dropping some. The table shows 1,400,000 or so clones, with approximately 98.5% occurring only once. Sequenced input: naive CD4+ T cells sorted from blood. Subset reported: CD45RA+ positively selected. The receptors were gathered from a man aged 25-40 years in good health.

This chain links TRBV18 with TRBJ2-6, with D possibly being TRBD1 (6 bases). The CDR3 covers 17 residues. V shed 5 bases and J shed 0 bases, with 14 bases lying between them. The germline CDR1 and CDR2 sequences are KGHSH and LQKENI. The CDR3 is CASSTRQVLSGANVLTF. The CDR3 DNA reads as TGTGCCAGCTCAACCCGACAGGTTCTCTCTGGGGCCAACGTCCTGACTTTC. The whole variable domain, filled in from reference TRBV18 and TRBJ2-6, reads NAGVMQNPRHLVRRRGQEARLRCSPMKGHSHVYWYRQLPEEGLKFMVYLQKENIIDESGMPKERFSAEFPKEGPSILRIQQVVRGDSAAYFCASSTRQVLSGANVLTFGAGSRLTVL.

The chain links TRBV9 to TRBJ2-2, with D perhaps TRBD2 (5 bases). Trimming removed 0 bases from V and 7 bases from J, with 19 bases in between. The V gene's germline CDR1 is SGDLS and CDR2 YYNGEE. CDR3 length: 17 amino acids. The CDR3 coding sequence is TGTGCCAGCAGCGTAGAGCTAGGAACTAGAGAAGGCGGGGAGCTGTTTTTT. Residues: CASSVELGTREGGELFF.

This chain uses TRBV19 with TRBJ1-5; no definite D call. The CDR3 is 14 residues long. Germline CDR1 LNHDA, CDR2 SQIVND (reference sequence). Trimming removed 3 bases at V and 6 bases at J, with 12 bases between. CDR3 coding DNA: TGTGCCAGTAGTATTAGAGGGTCGGGTCAGCCCCAGCATTTT. This translates into CASSIRGSGQPQHF. Using reference TRBV19 and TRBJ1-5 for the parts outside the CDR3, the full variable domain is DGGITQSPKYLFRKEGQNVTLSCEQNLNHDAMYWYRQDPGQGLRLIYYSQIVNDFQKGDIAEGYSVSREKKESFPLTVTSAQKNPTAFYLCASSIRGSGQPQHFGDGTRLSIL.

The J gene is TRBJ1-3, the V gene TRBV28; TRBD1 agrees at 12 bases. The CDR3 loop spans 17 amino acids. CDR1 and CDR2 (germline): MDHEN, SYDVKM. J gave up 4 bases and V 5 bases, and 9 bases lay outside the gene matches. The CDR3 DNA reads TGTGCCAGCAGTCCCCGGGGACAGGGGGCAGGCGGAAACACCATATATTTT. It yields the protein CASSPRGQGAGGNTIYF. Together with reference TRBV28 and TRBJ1-3, the CDR3 gives the full variable domain: DVKVTQSSRYLVKRTGEKVFLECVQDMDHENMFWYRQDPGLGLRLIYFSYDVKMKEKGDIPEGYSVSREKKERFSLILESASTNQTSMYLCASSPRGQGAGGNTIYFGEGSWLTVV.

In its sample, this clone was seen once. The chain carries TRBV7-9 and TRBJ2-7; 8 bases align to TRBD2. This CDR3 spans 16 amino acids. V shed 5 bases and J 5 bases; nucleotides not matched to a gene: 14. Germline V gene sequence: CDR1 SEHNR, CDR2 FQNEAQ (reference sequence). The CDR3: CASSDGLAVGVDEQYF. Written as DNA, the CDR3 is TGTGCCAGCAGCGATGGACTAGCAGTGGGAGTTGACGAGCAGTACTTC.

The V and J genes are TRBV5-5 and TRBJ2-1; 9 bases map to TRBD1. Germline V gene data show CDR1 as SGHKS and CDR2 as YYEKEE (reference sequence). J gave up 3 bases and V 4 bases, and 11 bases lay outside the gene matches. The CDR3 consists of 17 residues. The chain's CDR3 is CASSAALTGQGYNEQFF. CDR3 nucleotides: TGTGCCAGCAGCGCCGCCTTGACGGGACAGGGCTACAATGAGCAGTTCTTC.

V and J are TRBV11-3 and TRBJ2-1, with TRBD1 matching 11 bases. The J segment lost 8 bases and the V segment lost 5 bases, leaving 11 bases of the junction unmatched. The CDR3 consists of 16 residues. Germline lookup yields CDR1 SGHNT and CDR2 YENEEA. In DNA, the CDR3 is TGTGCCAGCAGCCCAGTCGGGACAGGGGGGTTACATGAGCAGTTCTTC. This gives the protein CASSPVGTGGLHEQFF.

The CDR3 is CASSPLGGYNEQFF. The CDR3, as DNA: TGTGCCAGCAGTCCATTGGGGGGGTACAATGAGCAGTTCTTC. This chain links TRBV27 with TRBJ2-1; 7 bases fit TRBD2. V trimming: 5 bases; J trimming: 4 bases; junction bases outside the gene matches: 5. Germline CDR1 is MNHEY and CDR2 is SMNVEV (reference sequence). The length of the CDR3 is 14 residues.

The CDR3: CASSPGTTSSGNTQYF. Here the CDR3 DNA reads TGTGCCAGCAGCCCAGGGACAACTAGCTCGGGGAATACGCAGTATTTT. The chain links TRBV7-8 to TRBJ2-3; TRBD1 or TRBD2 may be the D gene (6 bases each). Trimming removed 5 bases at V and 7 bases at J, with 22 bases between. Germline V CDR1 and CDR2: SGHVS, FQNEAQ. The CDR3 has 16 residues.

The chain couples TRBV7-9 to TRBJ2-5; 8 nucleotides align to TRBD1. Germline assignment: CDR1 SEHNR and CDR2 FQNEAQ (reference sequence). The CDR3 is 13 residues long. J lost 6 bases, V lost 8 bases, and 8 bases had no gene match. CDR3 region: CASGETGVQTQYF. Here the CDR3 DNA reads TGTGCCAGCGGAGAGACAGGGGTACAGACCCAGTACTTC.

The CDR3 bases are TGTGCCAGTAGTTTCTTGGACAGGGGACTTAATCAGCCCCAGCATTTT. It is translated as CASSFLDRGLNQPQHF. V gene TRBV19 combines with J gene TRBJ1-5; 9 nucleotides align to TRBD1. The trim removed 5 bases at V and 4 bases at J, leaving 9 bases unmatched. The CDR3 loop spans 16 amino acids. The germline V gene has CDR1 LNHDA and CDR2 SQIVND (reference sequence). Full variable domain (rest looked up from reference TRBV19 and TRBJ1-5): DGGITQSPKYLFRKEGQNVTLSCEQNLNHDAMYWYRQDPGQGLRLIYYSQIVNDFQKGDIAEGYSVSREKKESFPLTVTSAQKNPTAFYLCASSFLDRGLNQPQHFGDGTRLSIL.

This clone showed up just once. The chain uses TRBV5-5 and TRBJ1-5; D tentatively fits TRBD1 or TRBD2 (5 bases each). The DNA matches TRBJ2-3 better at its end, which makes the J call doubtful. The CDR3 runs to 15 residues. The germline CDR1 and CDR2 sequences are SGHKS and YYEKEE (reference sequence). CDR3 nucleotides: TGTGCCAGCCAGAGGGACGTAAATAGCAATCAGCCCCAGTATTTT. Amino acid sequence: CASQRDVNSNQPQYF.

The count of this clone is one. V gene TRBV28 combines with J gene TRBJ2-2, with no clear D. Trimming removed 6 bases from V and 4 bases from J, with 6 bases in between. This CDR3 is 12 amino acids long. CDR1 is MDHEN, CDR2 SYDVKM, per germline. CDR3 loop: CASRRTTGELFF. The CDR3 DNA is TGTGCCAGCAGGCGAACCACCGGGGAGCTGTTTTTT.

The chain carries TRBV5-4 and TRBJ2-2; tentative D call: TRBD1 (6 bases). CDR3 size: 14 residues. Trimming took 4 bases from V and 1 from J, leaving 8 bases between them. Germline CDR1 SGHNT, CDR2 YYREEE (reference sequence). The CDR3 here is CASSQGQNTGELFF. The CDR3 DNA is TGTGCCAGCAGCCAGGGACAGAACACCGGGGAGCTGTTTTTT.

The rearrangement links TRBV11-3 to TRBJ2-5; D unresolved. CDR3 length: 14 amino acids. CDR1 is SGHNT, CDR2 YENEEA, per germline. V gave up 5 bases and J gave up 5 bases, with 15 bases separating them. The CDR3 nucleotides read TGTGCCAGCAGCCCAAATACAACTCGGGAGACCCAGTACTTC. It encodes CASSPNTTRETQYF.

This sequence joins TRBV6-6 and TRBJ2-5; 7 positions match TRBD2. CDR1 and CDR2 (germline): MNHNY, SVGAGI (reference sequence). Trimming cost V 6 bases and J 9 bases; bases outside gene matches: 10. There are 13 residues in the CDR3. CDR3 sequence (DNA): TGTGCCAGCAGGGGGGAGGGGCTCGGTGCCCAGTACTTC. It encodes CASRGEGLGAQYF.

The V call is TRBV29-1, the J call TRBJ2-3; D gene unclear. The V gene's germline CDR1 is SQVTM and CDR2 ANQGSEA. CDR3 length equals 12 residues. Deletions cut 4 bases from V and 6 bases from J, with 11 bases between. CDR3 protein: CSVVAGEDTQYF. CDR3 nucleotide sequence: TGCAGCGTTGTGGCAGGCGAGGATACGCAGTATTTT.